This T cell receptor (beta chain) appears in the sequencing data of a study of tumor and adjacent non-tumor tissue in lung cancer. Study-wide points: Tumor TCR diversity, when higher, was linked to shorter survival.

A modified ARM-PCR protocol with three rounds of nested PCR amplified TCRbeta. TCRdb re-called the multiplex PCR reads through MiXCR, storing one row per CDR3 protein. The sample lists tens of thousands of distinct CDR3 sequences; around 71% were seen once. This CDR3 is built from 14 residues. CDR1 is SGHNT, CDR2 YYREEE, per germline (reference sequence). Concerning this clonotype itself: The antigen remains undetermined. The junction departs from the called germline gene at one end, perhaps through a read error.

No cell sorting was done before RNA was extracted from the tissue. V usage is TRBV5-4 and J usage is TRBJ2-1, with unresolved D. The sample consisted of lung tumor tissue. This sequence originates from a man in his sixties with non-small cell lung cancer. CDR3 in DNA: TGTGCCAGCAGCCCTGATCACCCATTTGATGATCAGTTCTTC. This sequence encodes CASSPDHPFDDQFF.